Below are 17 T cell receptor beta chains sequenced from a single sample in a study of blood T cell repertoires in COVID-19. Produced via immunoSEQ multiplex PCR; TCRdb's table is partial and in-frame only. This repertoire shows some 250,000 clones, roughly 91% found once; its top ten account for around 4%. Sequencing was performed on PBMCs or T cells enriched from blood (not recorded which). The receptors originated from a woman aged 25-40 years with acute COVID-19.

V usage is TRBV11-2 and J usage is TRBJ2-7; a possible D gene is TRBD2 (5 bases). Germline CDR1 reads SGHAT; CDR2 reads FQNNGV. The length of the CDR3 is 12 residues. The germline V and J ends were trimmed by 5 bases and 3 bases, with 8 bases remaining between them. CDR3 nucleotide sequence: TGTGCCAGCAGCGCACGGGACTACGAGCAGTACTTC. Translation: CASSARDYEQYF.

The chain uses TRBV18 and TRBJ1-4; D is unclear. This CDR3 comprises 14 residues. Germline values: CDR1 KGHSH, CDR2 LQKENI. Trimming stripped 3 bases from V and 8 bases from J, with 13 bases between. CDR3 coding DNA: TGTGCCAGCTCACCGTCGCACAGCGGCGAAAAACTGTTTTTT. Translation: CASSPSHSGEKLFF.

CDR3 protein: CASSFGGAYGDTQYF. DNA of the CDR3: TGTGCCAGCAGTTTTGGGGGGGCCTACGGCGATACGCAGTATTTT. The chain combines TRBV27 with TRBJ2-3, with D possibly matching TRBD2 (7 bases). This CDR3 spans 15 amino acids. Trimming took 3 bases from V and 6 from J, leaving 16 bases between them. In germline, CDR1 is MNHEY, CDR2 SMNVEV (reference sequence).

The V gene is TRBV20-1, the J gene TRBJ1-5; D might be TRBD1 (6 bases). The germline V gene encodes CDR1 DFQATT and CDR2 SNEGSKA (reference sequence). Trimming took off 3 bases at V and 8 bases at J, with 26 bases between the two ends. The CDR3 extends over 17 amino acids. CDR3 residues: CSASTIIGTRDFEPQHF. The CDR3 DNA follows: TGCAGTGCTAGTACGATTATTGGGACAAGGGATTTTGAGCCCCAGCATTTT.

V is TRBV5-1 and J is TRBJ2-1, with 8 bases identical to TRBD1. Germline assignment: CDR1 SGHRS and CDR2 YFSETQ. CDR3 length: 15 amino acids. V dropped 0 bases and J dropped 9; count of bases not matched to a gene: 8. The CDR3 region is CASSLDDRGYGEQFF. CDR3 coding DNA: TGCGCCAGCAGCTTGGATGACAGGGGATATGGTGAGCAGTTCTTC.

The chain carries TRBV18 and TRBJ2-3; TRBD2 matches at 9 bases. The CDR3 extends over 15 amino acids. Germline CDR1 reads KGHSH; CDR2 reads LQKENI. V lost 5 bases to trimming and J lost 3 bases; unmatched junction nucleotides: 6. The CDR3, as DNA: TGTGCCAGCTCAATCAGCGGGGGGAGGACAGATACGCAGTATTTT. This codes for CASSISGGRTDTQYF.

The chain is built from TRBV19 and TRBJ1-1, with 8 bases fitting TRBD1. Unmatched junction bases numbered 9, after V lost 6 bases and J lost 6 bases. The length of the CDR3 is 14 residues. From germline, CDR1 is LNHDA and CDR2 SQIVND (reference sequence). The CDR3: CASRPGQGRAEAFF. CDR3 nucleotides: TGTGCCAGTAGGCCAGGACAGGGAAGAGCTGAAGCTTTCTTT.

CDR3 loop: CASSALAGGPDTGELFF. CDR3 sequence (DNA): TGTGCCAGCAGTGCACTAGCGGGGGGGCCGGACACCGGGGAGCTGTTTTTT. This chain uses TRBV6-2 or TRBV6-3 with TRBJ2-2, with 13 bases identical to TRBD2. Trimming at V came to 5 bases and at J to 3 bases, leaving 6 bases not matched to a gene. The CDR3 has 17 amino acids. Germline V lookup: CDR1 MNHEY, CDR2 SVGEGT.

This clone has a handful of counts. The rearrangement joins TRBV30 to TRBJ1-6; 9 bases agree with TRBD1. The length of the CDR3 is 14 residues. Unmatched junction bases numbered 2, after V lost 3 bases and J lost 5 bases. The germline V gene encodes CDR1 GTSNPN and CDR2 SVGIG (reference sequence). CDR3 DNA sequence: TGTGCCTGGAGGGGGACAGGGAATAATTCACCCCTCCACTTT. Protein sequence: CAWRGTGNNSPLHF.

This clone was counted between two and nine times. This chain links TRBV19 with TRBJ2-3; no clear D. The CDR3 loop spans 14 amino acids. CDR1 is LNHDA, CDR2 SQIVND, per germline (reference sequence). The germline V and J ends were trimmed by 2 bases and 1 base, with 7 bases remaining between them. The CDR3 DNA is TGTGCCAGTAGTATACTACGAGGCACAGATACGCAGTATTTT. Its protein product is CASSILRGTDTQYF.

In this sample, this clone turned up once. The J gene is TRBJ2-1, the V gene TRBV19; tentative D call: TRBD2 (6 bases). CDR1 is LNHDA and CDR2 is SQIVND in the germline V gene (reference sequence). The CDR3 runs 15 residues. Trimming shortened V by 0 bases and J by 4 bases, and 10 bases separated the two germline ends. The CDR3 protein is CASSIDGSPYNEQFF. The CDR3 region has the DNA TGTGCCAGTAGTATAGACGGGAGCCCTTACAATGAGCAGTTCTTC.

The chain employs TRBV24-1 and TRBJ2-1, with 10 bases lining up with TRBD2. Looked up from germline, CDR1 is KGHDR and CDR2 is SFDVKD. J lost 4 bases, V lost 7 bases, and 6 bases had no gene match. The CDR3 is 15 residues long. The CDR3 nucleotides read TGTGCCACCAGGGGAGCGGGGGGGCCTTACAATGAGCAGTTCTTC. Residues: CATRGAGGPYNEQFF.

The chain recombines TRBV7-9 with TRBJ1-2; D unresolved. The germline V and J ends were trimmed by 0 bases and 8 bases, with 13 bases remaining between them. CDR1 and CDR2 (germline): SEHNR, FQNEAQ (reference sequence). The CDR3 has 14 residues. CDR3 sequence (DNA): TGTGCCAGCAGCTTAGCAGCCGGTATTCGCGGCTACACCTTC. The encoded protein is CASSLAAGIRGYTF.

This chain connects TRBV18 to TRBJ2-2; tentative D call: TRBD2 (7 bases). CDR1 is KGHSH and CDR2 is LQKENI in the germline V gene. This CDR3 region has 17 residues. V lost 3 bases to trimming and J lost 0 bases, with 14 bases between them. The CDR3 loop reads CASSPQVGGPNTGELFF. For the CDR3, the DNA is TGTGCCAGCTCACCCCAGGTGGGGGGGCCGAACACCGGGGAGCTGTTTTTT.

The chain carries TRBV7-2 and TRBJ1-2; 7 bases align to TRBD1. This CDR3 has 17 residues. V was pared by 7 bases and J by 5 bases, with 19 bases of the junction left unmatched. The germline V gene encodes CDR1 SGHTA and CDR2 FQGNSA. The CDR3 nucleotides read TGTGCCAGCACCCCAATCTCGGGGCAGGGGGGAAAATATGGCTACACCTTC. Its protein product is CASTPISGQGGKYGYTF.

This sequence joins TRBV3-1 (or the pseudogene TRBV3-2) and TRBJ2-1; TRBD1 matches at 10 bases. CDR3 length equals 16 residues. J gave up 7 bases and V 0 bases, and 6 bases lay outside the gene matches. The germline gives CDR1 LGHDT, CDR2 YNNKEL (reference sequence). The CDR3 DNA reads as TGTGCCAGCAGCCAAGACGGACAGGGGGTAAGGAATGAGCAGTTCTTC. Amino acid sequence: CASSQDGQGVRNEQFF.

This CDR3 is CASRDQGAVGEKLFF. CDR3 sequence (DNA): TGCGCCAGCAGAGATCAGGGGGCGGTGGGTGAAAAACTGTTTTTT. The chain combines TRBV5-1 with TRBJ1-4, with 8 bases that match TRBD1. V was clipped by 5 bases and J by 7 bases; unmatched bases: 10. This CDR3 comprises 15 residues. Per the germline V gene, CDR1 is SGHRS and CDR2 is YFSETQ.